The rows below give T cell receptor beta chains drawn from one sample of a study of monozygotic twins with inflammatory bowel disease. TCRdb derives one entry per CDR3 protein from the 5' RACE reads, leaving out DNA. The sample has around 450,000 distinct CDR3 sequences, and its top ten clones hold approximately 2.4%. Specimen: blood. The receptor set was obtained from a human donor with ulcerative colitis or Crohn's disease, or a healthy co-twin of an affected twin (not recorded which). Both conserved end residues are part of each CDR3.

V: TRBV12-3/TRBV12-4; J: TRBJ2-5; CDR3: CASSSPGGTQETQYF
V: TRBV18; J: TRBJ1-1; CDR3: CASSPLDTGGGNTEAFF
V: TRBV12-3/TRBV12-4; J: TRBJ2-2; CDR3: CASRHTGSPELFF
V: TRBV29-1; J: TRBJ2-6; CDR3: CSVEDPMAGSSSGANVLTF
V: TRBV29-1; J: TRBJ2-3; CDR3: CSAHLRGADTQYF
V: TRBV27; J: TRBJ2-7; CDR3: CASSSAGAGGYEQYF
V: TRBV29-1; J: TRBJ2-7; CDR3: CSVPSGRLGEQYF
V: TRBV5-1; J: TRBJ2-7; CDR3: CASSVEEGFHEQYF
V: TRBV5-6; J: TRBJ1-6; CDR3: CASSLVAGGSPLHF
V: TRBV29-1; J: TRBJ2-2; CDR3: CSATRGNSGELFF
V: TRBV7-8; J: TRBJ1-1; CDR3: CASSSKGVEAEAFF
V: TRBV7-2; J: TRBJ2-1; CDR3: CASSLAIMGGRAYEQFF
V: TRBV7-2; J: TRBJ2-5; CDR3: CASPTYAALARGTSGGPQETQYF
V: TRBV6-1; J: TRBJ2-6; CDR3: CASTSLGTEANVLTF
V: TRBV18; J: TRBJ2-7; CDR3: CASSPSTVTYEQYF
V: TRBV10-3; J: TRBJ2-7; CDR3: CAISGGLAGSYEQYF
V: TRBV20-1; J: TRBJ2-2; CDR3: CSARGRISGELFF
V: TRBV12-3/TRBV12-4; J: TRBJ2-2; CDR3: CASTYFTNTGELFF
V: TRBV6-2/TRBV6-3; J: TRBJ2-5; CDR3: CASSYRTETQYF
V: TRBV28; J: TRBJ1-4; CDR3: CASSFRGTGMEKLFF
V: TRBV24-1; J: TRBJ2-3; CDR3: CATSDYTDTQYF
V: TRBV10-2; J: TRBJ1-2; CDR3: CASKARATSGYTF
V: TRBV28; J: TRBJ2-1; CDR3: CASSLTSGSNEQFF
V: TRBV7-9; J: TRBJ2-1; CDR3: CASSLVGTSRYNEQFF
V: TRBV7-3; J: TRBJ2-5; CDR3: CASSSGQWGETQYF
V: TRBV20-1; J: TRBJ1-6; CDR3: CSARDRGRSPLHF
V: TRBV5-1; J: TRBJ1-1; CDR3: CASTLNGVTDTEAFF
V: TRBV19; J: TRBJ1-5; CDR3: CASSTQAGQPQHF
V: TRBV28; J: TRBJ1-5; CDR3: CASSFNRKGSNQPQHF
V: TRBV12-3/TRBV12-4; J: TRBJ2-1; CDR3: CASSLAETYNEQFF
V: TRBV10-3; J: TRBJ2-1; CDR3: CAISEGSGSYNEQFF
V: TRBV11-2; J: TRBJ2-2; CDR3: CASSPTGGNTGELFF
V: TRBV7-9; J: TRBJ1-1; CDR3: CASSSFSSRRTEAFF
V: TRBV10-3; J: TRBJ2-7; CDR3: CAIRDAVLYEQYF
V: TRBV6-1; J: TRBJ2-5; CDR3: CASSPLSGTSRETQYF
V: TRBV28; J: TRBJ1-1; CDR3: CASSAEAVRAFF
V: TRBV29-1; J: TRBJ1-2; CDR3: CSVVRGGGYGYTF
V: TRBV5-1; J: TRBJ2-7; CDR3: CASSLEPGGEQYF
V: TRBV7-8; J: TRBJ2-5; CDR3: CASSSVRAGETQYF
V: TRBV6-5; J: TRBJ2-2; CDR3: CASSYSRTRSYTGELFF
V: TRBV5-6; J: TRBJ2-2; CDR3: CLSSGGRNTGELFF
V: TRBV5-6; J: TRBJ2-5; CDR3: CASSLVSGYRTQYF
V: TRBV15; J: TRBJ1-1; CDR3: CATSSIGGEDTEAFF
V: TRBV5-1; J: TRBJ2-5; CDR3: CASSELAGEETQYF
V: TRBV7-2; J: TRBJ2-1; CDR3: CASSSGLAGTYNEQFF
V: TRBV5-4; J: TRBJ2-2; CDR3: CASSPVDANTGELFF
V: TRBV10-3; J: TRBJ1-2; CDR3: CAISGPLGEAANYGYTF
V: TRBV7-3; J: TRBJ2-5; CDR3: CASSFPDSGTQYF
V: TRBV5-1; J: TRBJ1-2; CDR3: CASSLMSRGGPYGYTF
V: TRBV5-1; J: TRBJ2-5; CDR3: CASSQSREETQYF
V: TRBV20-1; J: TRBJ2-2; CDR3: CSASETSGWTGELFF
V: TRBV13; J: TRBJ1-5; CDR3: CASSSGFSNQPQHF
V: TRBV5-1; J: TRBJ2-1; CDR3: CASSLYANEQFF
V: TRBV5-1; J: TRBJ2-5; CDR3: CASSLARGRGRGETQYF